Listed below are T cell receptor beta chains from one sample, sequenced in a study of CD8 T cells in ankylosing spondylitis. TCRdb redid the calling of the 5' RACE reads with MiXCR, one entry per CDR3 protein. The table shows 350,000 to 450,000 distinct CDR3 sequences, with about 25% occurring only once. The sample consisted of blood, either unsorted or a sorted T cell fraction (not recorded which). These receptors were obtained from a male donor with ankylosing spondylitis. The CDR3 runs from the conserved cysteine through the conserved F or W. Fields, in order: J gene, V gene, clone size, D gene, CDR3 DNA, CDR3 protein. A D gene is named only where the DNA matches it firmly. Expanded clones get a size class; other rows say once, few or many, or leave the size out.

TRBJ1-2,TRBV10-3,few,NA,TGTGCCATCGCCTCGTTGGACTTTGCTAACTATGGCTACACCTTC,CAIASLDFANYGYTF
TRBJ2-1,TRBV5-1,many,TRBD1,TGCGCCAGCAGCTTGGGGGGGACAGGGTTGAATGAGCAGTTCTTC,CASSLGGTGLNEQFF
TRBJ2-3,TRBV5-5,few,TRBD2,TGTGCCAGCAGCTTATATAGCGGGAGTAGAACAGATACGCAGTATTTT,CASSLYSGSRTDTQYF
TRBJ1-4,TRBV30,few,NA,TGTGCCTGGAAACCGACGCCTACTAATGAAAAACTGTTTTTT,CAWKPTPTNEKLFF
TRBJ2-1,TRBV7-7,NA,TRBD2,TGTGCCAGCAGCTTAGCGATGAGCGGGAACAATGAGCAGTTCTTC,CASSLAMSGNNEQFF
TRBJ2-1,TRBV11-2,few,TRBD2,TGTGCCAGCAGCTTACGGCTAGCGGGAGACGGTGAGCAGTTCTTC,CASSLRLAGDGEQFF
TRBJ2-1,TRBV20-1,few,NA,TGCAGTGCTAGGCAATCTAGCGCTTCCTACAATGAGCAGTTCTTC,CSARQSSASYNEQFF
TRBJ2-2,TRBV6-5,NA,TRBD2,TGTGCCAGCACCCGATTGGCGGGAGACGGTACCGGGGAGCTGTTTTTT,CASTRLAGDGTGELFF
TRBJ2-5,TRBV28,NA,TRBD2,TGTGCCAGCAGGGAAGGACTAGCGGGATATGAGACCCAGTACTTC,CASREGLAGYETQYF
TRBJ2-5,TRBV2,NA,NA,TGTGCCAGCAGGAACGGGGAGACCCAGTACTTC,CASRNGETQYF
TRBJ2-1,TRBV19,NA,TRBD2,TGTGCCAGTAGTATAGAGGGGGGGGCCTACAATGAGCAGTTCTTC,CASSIEGGAYNEQFF
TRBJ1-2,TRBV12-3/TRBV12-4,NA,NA,TGTGCCAGCAGTTTAAGCGGCGGGTTCTCTGGCTACACCTTC,CASSLSGGFSGYTF
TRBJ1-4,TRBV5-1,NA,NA,TGCGCCAGCAGGGTATTCGGGGCAACTAATGAAAAACTGTTTTTT,CASRVFGATNEKLFF
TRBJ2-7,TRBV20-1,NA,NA,TGCAGTGCCCCCTCGGGGGAGTTTCCCTACGAGCAGTACTTC,CSAPSGEFPYEQYF
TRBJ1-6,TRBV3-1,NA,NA,TGTGCCAGCAGCCAAGTATCTGGGGCGTCTTCACCCCTCCACTTT,CASSQVSGASSPLHF
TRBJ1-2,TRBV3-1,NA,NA,TGTGCCAGCAGCCAAGAAAACAGTAACTATGGCTACACCTTC,CASSQENSNYGYTF
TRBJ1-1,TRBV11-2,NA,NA,TGTGCCAGCAGCCACGGGACACTCGCTGAAGCTTTCTTT,CASSHGTLAEAFF
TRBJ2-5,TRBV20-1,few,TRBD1,TGCAGTGCCCGCAGACAGGGGAAAGAGACCCAGTACTTC,CSARRQGKETQYF
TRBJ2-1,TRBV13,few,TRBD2,TGTGCCAGCAGCACCCCTTCGGGACTAGCGGGAGGAAGGGATGAGCAGTTCTTC,CASSTPSGLAGGRDEQFF
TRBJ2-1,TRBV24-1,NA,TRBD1,TGTGCCACCAGTGATTGGGACAGGGTAGGGAATGAGCAGTTCTTC,CATSDWDRVGNEQFF
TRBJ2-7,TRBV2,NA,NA,TGTGCCAGCAGTGTCGAAATCCGGGGCTACGAGCAGTACTTC,CASSVEIRGYEQYF
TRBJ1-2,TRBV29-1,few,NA,TGCAGCGTTGAAGATCTTCCGGGAGCCGGAGGTGGCTACACCTTC,CSVEDLPGAGGGYTF
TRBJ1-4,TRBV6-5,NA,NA,TGTGCCAGCAGTTCAGGGTTGATTGGAAAACTGTTTTTT,CASSSGLIGKLFF
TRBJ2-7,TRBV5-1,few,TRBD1,TGCGCCAGCAGCTTATCTACCACAGGGGACGGGGTGCAGTACTTC,CASSLSTTGDGVQYF
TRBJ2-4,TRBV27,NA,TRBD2,TGTGCCAGCGGGCGGGAGGGGGGCATTCAGTACTTC,CASGREGGIQYF
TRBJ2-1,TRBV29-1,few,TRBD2,TGCAGCGTGTTGGGACTAGCGGATTACAATGAGCAGTTCTTC,CSVLGLADYNEQFF
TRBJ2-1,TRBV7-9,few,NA,TGTGCCAGCAGCACCGGGACTTACAATGAGCAGTTCTTC,CASSTGTYNEQFF
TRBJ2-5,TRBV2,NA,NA,TGTGCCAGCAGACCCGACCTAAGGAAGACCCAGTACTTC,CASRPDLRKTQYF
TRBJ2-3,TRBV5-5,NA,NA,TGTGCCAGCAGCTTGGAACCGACGGGGACAGATACGCAGTATTTT,CASSLEPTGTDTQYF
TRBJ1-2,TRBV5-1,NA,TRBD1,TGCGCCAGCAGCCAGGGACAGGGGTTTAGAAGCTATGGCTACACCTTC,CASSQGQGFRSYGYTF